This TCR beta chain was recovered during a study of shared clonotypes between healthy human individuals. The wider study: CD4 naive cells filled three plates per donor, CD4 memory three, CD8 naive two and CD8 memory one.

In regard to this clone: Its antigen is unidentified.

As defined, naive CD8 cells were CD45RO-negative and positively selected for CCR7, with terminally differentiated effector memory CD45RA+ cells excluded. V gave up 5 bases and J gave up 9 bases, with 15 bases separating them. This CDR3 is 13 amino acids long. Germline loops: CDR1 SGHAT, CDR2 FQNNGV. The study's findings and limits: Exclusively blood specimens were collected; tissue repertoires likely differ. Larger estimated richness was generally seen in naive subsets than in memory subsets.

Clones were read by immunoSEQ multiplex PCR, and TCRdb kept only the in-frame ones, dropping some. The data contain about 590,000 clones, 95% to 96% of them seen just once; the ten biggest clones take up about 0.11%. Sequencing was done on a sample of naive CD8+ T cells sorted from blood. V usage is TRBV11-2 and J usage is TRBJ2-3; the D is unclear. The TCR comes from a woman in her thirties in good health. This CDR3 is CASSLYSESTQYF. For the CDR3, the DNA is TGTGCCAGCAGCCTCTACTCCGAGAGCACGCAGTATTTT.